This TCR beta chain is drawn from a study of blood T cell repertoires in COVID-19. Seattle patient enrollment occurred during active infection, with longitudinal follow-up thereafter. Clones were read by immunoSEQ multiplex PCR, and TCRdb kept only the in-frame ones, dropping some. The profile shows 500,000 to 600,000 clones, 85% to 90% of them singletons. The CDR3 has 14 amino acids. V lost 3 bases, J lost 1 base, and 1 base stayed unmatched. Germline assignment: CDR1 SGHNT and CDR2 YYREEE (reference sequence). The TCR sequence derives from a woman between 50 and 59 years old with COVID-19, enrolled during active disease. The rearrangement joins TRBV5-4 to TRBJ1-1; TRBD1 matches at 9 bases. The sequencing sample was made of peripheral blood. DNA of the CDR3: TGTGCCAGCAGCTCGGACAGGGGGAACACTGAAGCTTTCTTT. Its translation: CASSSDRGNTEAFF.